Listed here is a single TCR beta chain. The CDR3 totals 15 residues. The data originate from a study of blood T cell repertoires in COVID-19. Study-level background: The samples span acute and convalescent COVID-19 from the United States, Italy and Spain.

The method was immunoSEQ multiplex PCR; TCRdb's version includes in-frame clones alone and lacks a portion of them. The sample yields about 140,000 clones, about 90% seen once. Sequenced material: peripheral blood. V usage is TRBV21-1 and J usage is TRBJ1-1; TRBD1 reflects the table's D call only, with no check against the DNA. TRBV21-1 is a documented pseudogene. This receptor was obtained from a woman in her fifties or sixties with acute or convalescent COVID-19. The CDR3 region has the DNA TGTGCCAGCAGCAAAGTAGAACTCCAGGGGACTGAAGCTTTCTTT. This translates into CASSKVELQGTEAFF.